Sequencing of this T cell receptor (beta chain) was carried out in a study of OX40 agonist ivuxolimab in advanced cancers. There are 12 residues in the CDR3. Germline-derived CDR1 and CDR2 are SQVTM and ANQGSEA. The V end was cut by 4 bases, the J end by 2 bases, with 9 bases between. Repertoires were generated with immunoSEQ multiplex PCR, while TCRdb's copy carries only in-frame clones and drops some. The sample carries some 80,000 clones, about 88% recorded once. Sequencing used CD4+ or CD8+ T cells sorted from blood, obtained in a trial of the OX40 agonist ivuxolimab. The gene calls are TRBV29-1 and TRBJ2-7; D not resolved. This receptor was identified in an adult with an advanced solid tumor such as melanoma, head and neck, liver or kidney cancer. The CDR3 coding sequence is TGCAGCGTTGTGGCCAACACCTACGAGCAGTACTTC. It specifies CSVVANTYEQYF.